One and the same sample provided the 3 T cell receptor beta chains below, sequenced in a study of blood T cell repertoires in COVID-19. Profiling relied on immunoSEQ multiplex PCR, and the TCRdb table lists in-frame clones only, not all of them. The sample carries hundreds of thousands of clones, over 80% recorded once. Specimen: peripheral blood. All receptors derive from a man aged 40-49 years with acute or convalescent COVID-19.

The chain recombines TRBV6-2 or TRBV6-3 with TRBJ2-1; TRBD1 matches at 9 bases. V was clipped by 5 bases and J by 6 bases; unmatched bases: 14. The germline V gene has CDR1 MNHEY and CDR2 SVGEGT. The CDR3 is made up of 17 amino acids. Here the CDR3 DNA reads TGTGCCAGCAGTACCCAGACTCGGACAGGGGATGTCAATGAGCAGTTCTTC. This encodes CASSTQTRTGDVNEQFF.

J is TRBJ1-6 and V is TRBV6-1; a weak D match, TRBD1 (6 bases). The CDR3 contains 15 residues. V gave up 3 bases and J gave up 9 bases, with 15 bases separating them. Germline V gene data show CDR1 as MNHNS and CDR2 as SASEGT. CDR3 sequence (DNA): TGTGCCAGCAGTGATCCGGGCAGGGGCGGTTCACCCCTCCACTTT. Protein sequence: CASSDPGRGGSPLHF.

The chain joins TRBV19 to TRBJ2-3, with a tentative D call TRBD1 (6 bases). The CDR3 consists of 14 residues. V lost 6 bases to trimming and J lost 4 bases, with 14 bases between them. CDR1 LNHDA and CDR2 SQIVND come from the germline V gene (reference sequence). The CDR3 sequence is CASSRPRGPDTQYF. The CDR3 nucleotides are TGTGCCAGTAGCAGACCCAGGGGTCCAGATACGCAGTATTTT.